This T cell receptor (beta chain) emerged from a study of post-analysis software for immune sequencing data. Across the study: The cohort encompassed relapsing-remitting, secondary progressive and progressive-relapsing multiple sclerosis disease courses. Whole-study results and caveats: Significantly lower normalized Chao1 diversity was found in patients with multiple sclerosis relative to controls. Analysis by F measure revealed that same-batch samples clustered strongly together. Controls showed lower frequencies than patients for five TRBV segments, and TRBV5-6, TRBV5-1 and TRBV20-1 were among these.

This clonotype occurred a few times. Its specificity is unknown. Germline CDR1 MNHEY, CDR2 SVGAGI. CDR3 length: 14 residues. V dropped 8 bases and J dropped 2 bases, with 15 bases sitting between them. Incorporated into the TCR beta cDNA libraries were unique molecular identifiers, which served to reduce PCR and sequencing biases. With roughly 0.85 to 11 million T cells as the source, a few hundred thousand cDNA molecules resulted. Each CDR3 protein is one row after TCRdb ran MiXCR on the PCR reads. The table shows approximately 250,000 distinct CDR3 sequences, with roughly a third occurring only once.

Input material: blood. The chain is built from TRBV6-5 and TRBJ2-5; either TRBD1 or TRBD2 may supply D (5 bases each). The TCR sequence derives from a girl aged 10 to 17 with multiple sclerosis. The CDR3 protein is CASAPTEGQETQYF. The CDR3 region has the DNA TGTGCCAGCGCTCCAACCGAGGGGCAAGAGACCCAGTACTTC.